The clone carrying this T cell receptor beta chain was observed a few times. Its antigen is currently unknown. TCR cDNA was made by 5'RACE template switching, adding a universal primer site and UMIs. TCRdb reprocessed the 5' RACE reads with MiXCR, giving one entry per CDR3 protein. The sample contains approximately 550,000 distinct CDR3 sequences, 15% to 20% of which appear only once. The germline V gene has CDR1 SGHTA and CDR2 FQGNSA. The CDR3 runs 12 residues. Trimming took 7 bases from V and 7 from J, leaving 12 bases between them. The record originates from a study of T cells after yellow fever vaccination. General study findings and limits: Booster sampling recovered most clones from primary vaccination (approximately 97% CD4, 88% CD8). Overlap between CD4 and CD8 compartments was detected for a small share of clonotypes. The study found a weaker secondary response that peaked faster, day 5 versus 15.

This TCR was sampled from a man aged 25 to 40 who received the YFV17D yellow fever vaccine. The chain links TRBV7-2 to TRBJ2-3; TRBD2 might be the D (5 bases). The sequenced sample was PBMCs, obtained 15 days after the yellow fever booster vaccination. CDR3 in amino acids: CASTSSGNTQYF. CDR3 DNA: TGTGCCAGCACCAGCTCGGGGAATACGCAGTATTTT.